This record concerns one T cell receptor (beta chain) sequence. The antigen is unknown. TCRdb keeps only in-frame clones here, not all; method: immunoSEQ multiplex PCR. Of fewer than 40,000 clones detected, 70% to 85% appear once; the ten largest clones hold just under 2%. V gave up 2 bases and J gave up 0 bases, with 10 bases separating them. This CDR3 spans 16 amino acids. Germline assignment: CDR1 MNHNS and CDR2 SASEGT. This sample is drawn from a study of vaccination effects on CD4 cells after COVID-19. Within the ViraFEST assay, antigen-specific CD4+ T cells underwent expansion with viral peptide pools prior to sequencing. It was after roughly 11 days of culture that CD4+ T cells were isolated. Each participant received a vaccine that was either BNT162b2 or mRNA-1273, given as two doses. Vaccine recipients had no previous SARS-CoV-2 infection; their nucleocapsid antibodies were negative. A density of about 2 million PBMC per well was used; these cells were cultured with around 11 IU/ml IL-2 and about 9.5 ug/ml peptides.

The rearrangement uses TRBV6-1 and TRBJ1-4; D gene unclear. This receptor was taken from a human donor who received a COVID-19 vaccine. Some clones in this sample may be carry-over from other donors' samples. This sample comprised CD4+ T cells from PBMCs cultured with HCoV-NL63 spike peptides, obtained after COVID-19 vaccination. The CDR3 sequence: CASSERWMATNEKLFF. The DNA for the CDR3 is TGTGCCAGCAGTGAACGATGGATGGCAACTAATGAAAAACTGTTTTTT.